Presented here are 10 T cell receptor beta chains from one specimen sequenced in a study of blood T cell repertoires in COVID-19. The assay was immunoSEQ multiplex PCR, and TCRdb's table has in-frame clones only and misses some. The profile shows 25,000 or so clones, roughly 92% of them singletons. The sequenced sample was peripheral blood. These receptors were taken from a woman between 50 and 59 years old with active COVID-19.

V gene TRBV7-3 combines with J gene TRBJ1-1; D is perhaps TRBD1 (5 bases). V dropped 2 bases and J dropped 4 bases, with 14 bases sitting between them. There are 15 residues in the CDR3. Germline V lookup: CDR1 SGHTA, CDR2 FQGTGA. The CDR3 loop is CASSLGGDRSTEAFF. Written as DNA, the CDR3 is TGTGCCAGCAGCTTAGGGGGGGACCGTAGCACTGAAGCTTTCTTT.

J is TRBJ1-1 and V is TRBV18, with 7 positions matching TRBD1. From germline, CDR1 is KGHSH and CDR2 LQKENI. The V and J ends lost 4 bases and 4 bases, in that order; junction bases with no gene match: 9. This CDR3 has 15 amino acids. The CDR3, as DNA: TGTGCCAGCTCACACGACAGGGCGTTCTTCACTGAAGCTTTCTTT. It specifies CASSHDRAFFTEAFF.

This rearrangement joins TRBV19 to TRBJ2-2; 8 bases map to TRBD2. Germline values: CDR1 LNHDA, CDR2 SQIVND (reference sequence). J was trimmed by 4 bases and V by 8 bases; bases with no gene match: 6. The CDR3 runs to 14 residues. CDR3 loop: CASRGGMGTGELFF. CDR3 nucleotide sequence: TGTGCCAGTCGGGGGGGAATGGGCACCGGGGAGCTGTTTTTT. Using reference TRBV19 and TRBJ2-2 for the parts outside the CDR3, the full variable domain is DGGITQSPKYLFRKEGQNVTLSCEQNLNHDAMYWYRQDPGQGLRLIYYSQIVNDFQKGDIAEGYSVSREKKESFPLTVTSAQKNPTAFYLCASRGGMGTGELFFGEGSRLTVL.

CDR3 protein: CASSYSDSTAYEQYF. The CDR3 DNA reads as TGTGCCAGCAGTTACTCGGACTCCACGGCGTACGAGCAGTACTTC. The V gene is TRBV6-5, the J gene TRBJ2-7, with a possible D match to TRBD2 (5 bases). The V end lost 0 bases, the J end lost 4 bases, and 13 bases lay between the germline ends. The CDR3 runs 15 residues. Germline CDR1 and CDR2: MNHEY and SVGAGI.

This clone was detected once. This sequence joins TRBV28 and TRBJ1-2; 9 positions match TRBD1. The germline V gene has CDR1 MDHEN and CDR2 SYDVKM. The trim removed 6 bases at V and 4 bases at J, leaving 12 bases unmatched. CDR3 size: 16 residues. CDR3 coding DNA: TGTGCCAGCAGCCTCATTTCCGGGACAGGGCCCTATGGCTACACCTTC. Its protein product is CASSLISGTGPYGYTF.

This rearrangement joins TRBV19 to TRBJ1-1, with D possibly TRBD1 on 6 matching bases. There are 15 residues in the CDR3. CDR1 and CDR2 (germline): LNHDA, SQIVND (reference sequence). V shed 5 bases and J shed 2 bases, with 15 bases lying between them. CDR3 nucleotides: TGTGCCAGTAGTGGGGCCAGACAGGTCAACACTGAAGCTTTCTTT. Residues: CASSGARQVNTEAFF.

This clone has just one count. V is TRBV4-1 and J is TRBJ1-6; the D gene is possibly TRBD1 (6 bases). There are 18 residues in the CDR3. The germline CDR1 and CDR2 sequences are MGHRA and YSYEKL. Trimming removed 0 bases at V and 6 bases at J, with 18 bases between. The CDR3 loop is CASSQDGGARTRNSPLHF. The CDR3 DNA reads as TGCGCCAGCAGCCAAGATGGGGGGGCTCGTACCCGTAATTCACCCCTCCACTTT.

This clone was recorded only once. CDR3 nucleotides: TGTGCCAGCCTGGCGGGAGTAAGGAAGCAGTACTTC. Encoded protein: CASLAGVRKQYF. The V gene is TRBV6-5, the J gene TRBJ2-7; 7 bases fit TRBD2. Germline V gene lookup returns CDR1 MNHEY and CDR2 SVGAGI. The J segment lost 8 bases and the V segment lost 8 bases, leaving 9 bases of the junction unmatched. The CDR3 covers 12 residues.

This clone was detected once. The chain has TRBV30 and TRBJ1-6; 8 positions agree with TRBD1. Germline CDR1 GTSNPN, CDR2 SVGIG (reference sequence). Germline trimming cut 3 bases from V and 0 bases from J; bases unmatched to any gene: 7. This CDR3 contains 17 residues. CDR3 amino acids: CAWRGTGKSSYNSPLHF. DNA of the CDR3: TGTGCCTGGAGGGGGACAGGAAAGAGCTCCTATAATTCACCCCTCCACTTT.

The chain uses TRBV10-2 and TRBJ1-6; TRBD1 matches 10 bases. CDR1 and CDR2 from the germline V gene are WSHSY and SAAADI. The length of the CDR3 is 16 residues. The V and J ends lost 0 bases and 10 bases, in that order; junction bases with no gene match: 6. In DNA, the CDR3 is TGCGCCAGCAGTGAGTCGACAGGGGGCGCGGGGTCACCCCTCCACTTT. The encoded protein is CASSESTGGAGSPLHF.